The 6 T cell receptor beta chains below were found in one sample sequenced in a study of T cell responses to AZD1222 COVID-19 vaccine. Sequencing used immunoSEQ multiplex PCR; TCRdb keeps in-frame clones, though not all of them. Of 100,000 to 150,000 clones detected, around 92% appear once; the ten largest clones hold 14%. The starting material was peripheral blood, obtained on day 0 of AZD1222 vaccination. All receptors come from an adult in good health.

The chain couples TRBV7-8 to TRBJ1-6, with no clear D. CDR1 SGHVS and CDR2 FQNEAQ come from the germline V gene. Trimming took 3 bases from V and 3 from J, leaving 0 bases between them. There are 12 residues in the CDR3. DNA for the CDR3: TGTGCCAGCAGCTTCTATAATTCACCCCTCCACTTT. It yields the protein CASSFYNSPLHF.

V usage is TRBV25-1 and J usage is TRBJ1-1; D unclear. CDR1 and CDR2 (germline): MGHDK, SYGVNS. V was cut by 2 bases and J by 1 base, with 8 bases left in between. The CDR3 spans 14 residues. The CDR3 is CASSEGRRNTEAFF. CDR3 in DNA: TGTGCCAGCAGTGAAGGTCGGCGGAACACTGAAGCTTTCTTT.

The rearrangement uses TRBV29-1 and TRBJ1-4; a possible D gene is TRBD1 (5 bases). Germline V CDR1 and CDR2: SQVTM, ANQGSEA. This CDR3 contains 16 residues. V lost 6 bases and J 0 bases, leaving 17 bases between the germline ends. Here the CDR3 reads CSVGRDPGTTNEKLFF. The DNA of the CDR3 is TGCAGCGTGGGAAGGGACCCCGGGACAACTAATGAAAAACTGTTTTTT.

The chain links TRBV14 to TRBJ2-3; TRBD2 agrees at 8 bases. Losses at the gene ends were 2 bases for V and 5 bases for J; bases not matched to a gene: 6. The germline gives CDR1 SGHDN, CDR2 FVKESK. The CDR3 loop spans 15 amino acids. The CDR3 loop reads CASSQLSGARDTQYF. The CDR3 bases are TGTGCCAGCAGCCAACTTAGCGGGGCAAGAGATACGCAGTATTTT.

V gene TRBV29-1 combines with J gene TRBJ1-2; no firm D call. This CDR3 is built from 15 residues. From germline, CDR1 is SQVTM and CDR2 ANQGSEA. Trimming took 1 base from V and 0 from J, leaving 12 bases between them. The CDR3 coding sequence is TGCAGCGTTGAAGGACGGAGAGGAGCTAACTATGGCTACACCTTC. Protein product: CSVEGRRGANYGYTF.

V usage is TRBV14 and J usage is TRBJ2-1, with D tentatively TRBD2 (5 bases). The CDR3 consists of 17 residues. The V end lost 0 bases, the J end lost 2 bases, and 14 bases lay between the germline ends. Germline CDR1 is SGHDN and CDR2 is FVKESK. The CDR3 nucleotides are TGTGCCAGCAGCCAAGAATTGGAGGTAGCCCCCTACAATGAGCAGTTCTTC. Amino acids: CASSQELEVAPYNEQFF.